Below are 22 T cell receptor beta chains sequenced from a single sample in a study of cytomegalovirus exposure and HLA in healthy donors. PCR employed 60 Vbeta and 13 Jbeta primers. The protocol was immunoSEQ multiplex PCR, while the TCRdb copy is restricted to in-frame clones and leaves out a portion. The repertoire consists of about 160,000 clones, with 80% to 90% occurring once and the leading ten covering more than 1.5%. The sequenced material came from PBMCs. These receptors all come from a man between 18 and 35 years old in good health and CMV-seronegative.

This clone came up a few times. The sample has other DNA sequences that encode this CDR3 too. V gene TRBV9 combines with J gene TRBJ1-2, with D unclear. Germline-derived CDR1 and CDR2 are SGDLS and YYNGEE. The CDR3 contains 13 residues. V dropped 0 bases and J dropped 4 bases, with 7 bases sitting between them. CDR3 sequence reads: CASSVGGLYGYTF. The CDR3 bases are TGTGCCAGCAGCGTAGGAGGACTCTATGGCTACACCTTC.

This chain uses TRBV7-2 with TRBJ1-5; 7 bases align to TRBD1. The CDR3 is 13 residues long. The V segment lost 9 bases and the J segment 3 bases; nucleotides outside the gene matches: 5. Germline assignment: CDR1 SGHTA and CDR2 FQGNSA. The CDR3 DNA is TGTGCCAGTTCCGGACAGGTCAATCAGCCCCAGCATTTT. Its protein is CASSGQVNQPQHF.

The chain's CDR3 is CASSFGRGISGNTIYF. DNA of the CDR3: TGTGCCAGCAGCTTCGGACGGGGTATCTCTGGAAACACCATATATTTT. The chain links TRBV2 to TRBJ1-3; D not certain. The CDR3 is 16 residues long. Deletions cut 6 bases from V and 0 bases from J, with 15 bases between. Germline V CDR1 and CDR2: SNHLY, FYNNEI.

The chain uses TRBV7-3 and TRBJ2-5, with 12 bases matching TRBD2. V shed 5 bases, J shed 1 base, and the junction held 11 bases outside the gene matches. CDR3 length equals 18 residues. CDR1 and CDR2 (germline): SGHTA, FQGTGA. Here the CDR3 DNA reads TGTGCCAGCAGCCCCTCTAGCGGGGGGGCCCCCGGCCAAGAGACCCAGTACTTC. It codes for CASSPSSGGAPGQETQYF.

This clone turned up a few times. V and J are TRBV6-1 and TRBJ2-7; TRBD1 matches 7 bases. This CDR3 region has 13 residues. CDR1 is MNHNS, CDR2 SASEGT, per germline. V lost 7 bases to trimming and J lost 0 bases; unmatched junction nucleotides: 3. The CDR3 spells CASNDRDSYEQYF. CDR3 in DNA: TGTGCCAGCAACGACAGGGACTCCTACGAGCAGTACTTC.

The rearrangement links TRBV19 to TRBJ2-3; TRBD2 agrees at 8 bases. CDR1 and CDR2 from the germline V gene are LNHDA and SQIVND (reference sequence). V trimming: 7 bases; J trimming: 5 bases; junction bases outside the gene matches: 5. This CDR3 region has 13 residues. CDR3 in amino acids: CASTGGHGDTQYF. The CDR3 DNA is TGTGCCAGTACGGGGGGGCATGGAGATACGCAGTATTTT. Using reference TRBV19 and TRBJ2-3 for the parts outside the CDR3, the full variable domain is DGGITQSPKYLFRKEGQNVTLSCEQNLNHDAMYWYRQDPGQGLRLIYYSQIVNDFQKGDIAEGYSVSREKKESFPLTVTSAQKNPTAFYLCASTGGHGDTQYFGPGTRLTVL.

This chain connects TRBV5-1 to TRBJ2-5; 7 bases are a match to TRBD2. Germline assignment: CDR1 SGHRS and CDR2 YFSETQ. With 7 bases clipped from V and 5 bases from J, the junction kept 17 bases outside the gene matches. This CDR3 spans 16 amino acids. The chain's CDR3 is CASDLPTQRDGETQYF. The DNA for the CDR3 is TGCGCCAGCGACCTCCCGACCCAGCGGGACGGGGAGACCCAGTACTTC.

In its sample, this clone was seen once. The rearrangement joins TRBV4-1 to TRBJ2-7; 8 positions agree with TRBD1. Germline loops: CDR1 MGHRA, CDR2 YSYEKL. CDR3 size: 16 residues. V lost 3 bases to trimming and J lost 1 base; unmatched junction nucleotides: 8. The CDR3 is CASSHSATGESYEQYF. CDR3 in DNA: TGCGCCAGCAGCCACTCCGCGACAGGGGAGTCCTACGAGCAGTACTTC.

The genes are TRBV6-1 and TRBJ2-3, with TRBD1 matching 8 bases. This CDR3 contains 15 residues. Germline V gene lookup returns CDR1 MNHNS and CDR2 SASEGT. V shed 2 bases, J shed 3 bases, and the junction held 4 bases outside the gene matches. CDR3 bases: TGTGCCAGCAGTGAACTCAGGGGGCTGACAGATACGCAGTATTTT. Translating it yields CASSELRGLTDTQYF.

This clone occurred a few times. The chain has TRBV11-2 and TRBJ1-3, with D possibly being TRBD1 (5 bases). Between the trimmed V and J ends, which lost 1 base and 0 bases, there was a span of 16 bases. There are 18 residues in the CDR3. Germline loops: CDR1 SGHAT, CDR2 FQNNGV. CDR3 sequence (DNA): TGTGCCAGCAGCTTAGCCCCCTTGAGACAGTACTCTGGAAACACCATATATTTT. This translates into CASSLAPLRQYSGNTIYF.

Of note for this clone: Sequence at one end of the junction differs from germline and may be a read error. This sequence joins TRBV7-7 and TRBJ2-3; D may be TRBD2 (6 bases). CDR3 length: 14 amino acids. The germline CDR1 and CDR2 sequences are SSHAT and FNYEAQ (reference sequence). CDR3 sequence: CASSLGTSTDTQYF. As DNA, the CDR3 is TGTGCTAGCAGCTTGGGGACTTCCACAGATACGCAGTATTTT. Filled out from reference TRBV7-7 and TRBJ2-3, the complete variable domain reads GAGVSQSPRYKVTKRGQDVTLRCDPISSHATLYWYQQALGQGPEFLTYFNYEAQPDKSGLPSDRFSAERPEGSISTLTIQRTEQRDSAMYRCASSLGTSTDTQYFGPGTRLTVL.

This rearrangement joins TRBV7-2 to TRBJ2-7; D might be TRBD2 (6 bases). The CDR3 consists of 15 residues. Germline V lookup: CDR1 SGHTA, CDR2 FQGNSA. V was clipped by 4 bases and J by 6 bases, with 19 bases between them. The CDR3 sequence is CASSSGWRARREQYF. The CDR3 region has the DNA TGTGCCAGCAGCTCAGGCTGGAGGGCCAGGCGCGAGCAGTACTTC.

This clone was seen once. This chain connects TRBV28 to TRBJ2-1, with TRBD2 matching over 11 bases. This CDR3 has 18 residues. The trim removed 6 bases at V and 4 bases at J, leaving 14 bases unmatched. Per germline, CDR1 MDHEN and CDR2 SYDVKM. CDR3 amino acids: CASSSGTSGPGIYNEQFF. Here the CDR3 DNA reads TGTGCCAGCAGCTCCGGGACTAGCGGTCCCGGGATTTACAATGAGCAGTTCTTC.

The V call is TRBV28, the J call TRBJ2-7; TRBD1 might be the D (6 bases). From germline, CDR1 is MDHEN and CDR2 SYDVKM. Trimming took 3 bases from V and 6 from J, leaving 12 bases between them. This CDR3 has 13 residues. DNA of the CDR3: TGTGCCAGCAGTTTGGCTTCAGGGGTCGAGCAGTACTTC. This translates into CASSLASGVEQYF.

This chain connects TRBV5-1 to TRBJ1-1; weak D call: TRBD1 (5 bases). Germline CDR1 is SGHRS and CDR2 is YFSETQ. The CDR3 extends over 13 amino acids. The V end lost 8 bases, the J end lost 2 bases, and 13 bases lay between the germline ends. The CDR3 is CASSGAANTEAFF. In nucleotides, the CDR3 is TGCGCCAGTAGTGGGGCAGCCAACACTGAAGCTTTCTTT.

This clone was counted between two and nine times. This chain joins TRBV14 and TRBJ2-5; D remains ambiguous. This CDR3 has 12 amino acids. CDR1 and CDR2 from the germline V gene are SGHDN and FVKESK. V dropped 0 bases and J dropped 7 bases, with 6 bases sitting between them. CDR3 nucleotide sequence: TGTGCCAGCAGCCAAGAATACAGGACCCAGTACTTC. Its translation: CASSQEYRTQYF.

The V gene is TRBV5-1, the J gene TRBJ2-3, with 7 bases identical to TRBD1. Looked up from germline, CDR1 is SGHRS and CDR2 is YFSETQ. V was clipped by 0 bases and J by 4 bases; unmatched bases: 5. The CDR3 is 15 residues long. The CDR3 loop is CASSLGQGLSDTQYF. CDR3 in DNA: TGCGCCAGCAGCTTGGGACAGGGATTGTCAGATACGCAGTATTTT.

The J gene is TRBJ1-5, the V gene TRBV2; 9 bases match TRBD1. The ends lost 4 bases at V and 6 bases at J; junction bases unmatched: 4. This CDR3 is 14 amino acids long. The V gene's germline CDR1 is SNHLY and CDR2 FYNNEI. The CDR3 DNA follows: TGTGCCAGCAGTGGGGGACAGGGCGGTCAGCCCCAGCATTTT. It specifies CASSGGQGGQPQHF.

The rearrangement uses TRBV18 and TRBJ1-5, with TRBD1 matching over 9 bases. The CDR3 spans 16 residues. The ends lost 3 bases at V and 3 bases at J; junction bases unmatched: 6. CDR1 is KGHSH, CDR2 LQKENI, per germline. The DNA of the CDR3 is TGTGCCAGCTCACCGGGACAGGGCCTAATCAATCAGCCCCAGCATTTT. Residues: CASSPGQGLINQPQHF.

This clone came up a few times. V usage is TRBV7-2 and J usage is TRBJ1-5; the D is unclear. The CDR3 length is 13 residues. Trimming removed 5 bases at V and 3 bases at J, with 8 bases between. Germline loops: CDR1 SGHTA, CDR2 FQGNSA. For the CDR3, the DNA is TGTGCCAGCAGCCCAGACTTCAATCAGCCCCAGCATTTT. Translation: CASSPDFNQPQHF.

The chain has TRBV28 and TRBJ1-5; the D gene is possibly TRBD1 (6 bases). CDR3 length: 18 residues. The V gene's germline CDR1 is MDHEN and CDR2 SYDVKM. Between the trimmed V and J ends, which lost 7 bases and 4 bases, there was a span of 26 bases. The CDR3 DNA reads as TGTGCCAGCAACTTCCCCTCCCGAAGACTCAGGGGAAATCAGCCCCAGCATTTT. Protein: CASNFPSRRLRGNQPQHF.

V gene TRBV18 combines with J gene TRBJ1-6, with D maybe TRBD1 (6 bases). The germline V and J ends were trimmed by 6 bases and 13 bases, with 22 bases remaining between them. The CDR3 is 15 amino acids. Germline V lookup: CDR1 KGHSH, CDR2 LQKENI. The CDR3 is CASSPLTQGGEPLHF. CDR3 DNA sequence: TGTGCCAGCTCCCCTTTAACTCAAGGGGGTGAGCCCCTCCACTTT.